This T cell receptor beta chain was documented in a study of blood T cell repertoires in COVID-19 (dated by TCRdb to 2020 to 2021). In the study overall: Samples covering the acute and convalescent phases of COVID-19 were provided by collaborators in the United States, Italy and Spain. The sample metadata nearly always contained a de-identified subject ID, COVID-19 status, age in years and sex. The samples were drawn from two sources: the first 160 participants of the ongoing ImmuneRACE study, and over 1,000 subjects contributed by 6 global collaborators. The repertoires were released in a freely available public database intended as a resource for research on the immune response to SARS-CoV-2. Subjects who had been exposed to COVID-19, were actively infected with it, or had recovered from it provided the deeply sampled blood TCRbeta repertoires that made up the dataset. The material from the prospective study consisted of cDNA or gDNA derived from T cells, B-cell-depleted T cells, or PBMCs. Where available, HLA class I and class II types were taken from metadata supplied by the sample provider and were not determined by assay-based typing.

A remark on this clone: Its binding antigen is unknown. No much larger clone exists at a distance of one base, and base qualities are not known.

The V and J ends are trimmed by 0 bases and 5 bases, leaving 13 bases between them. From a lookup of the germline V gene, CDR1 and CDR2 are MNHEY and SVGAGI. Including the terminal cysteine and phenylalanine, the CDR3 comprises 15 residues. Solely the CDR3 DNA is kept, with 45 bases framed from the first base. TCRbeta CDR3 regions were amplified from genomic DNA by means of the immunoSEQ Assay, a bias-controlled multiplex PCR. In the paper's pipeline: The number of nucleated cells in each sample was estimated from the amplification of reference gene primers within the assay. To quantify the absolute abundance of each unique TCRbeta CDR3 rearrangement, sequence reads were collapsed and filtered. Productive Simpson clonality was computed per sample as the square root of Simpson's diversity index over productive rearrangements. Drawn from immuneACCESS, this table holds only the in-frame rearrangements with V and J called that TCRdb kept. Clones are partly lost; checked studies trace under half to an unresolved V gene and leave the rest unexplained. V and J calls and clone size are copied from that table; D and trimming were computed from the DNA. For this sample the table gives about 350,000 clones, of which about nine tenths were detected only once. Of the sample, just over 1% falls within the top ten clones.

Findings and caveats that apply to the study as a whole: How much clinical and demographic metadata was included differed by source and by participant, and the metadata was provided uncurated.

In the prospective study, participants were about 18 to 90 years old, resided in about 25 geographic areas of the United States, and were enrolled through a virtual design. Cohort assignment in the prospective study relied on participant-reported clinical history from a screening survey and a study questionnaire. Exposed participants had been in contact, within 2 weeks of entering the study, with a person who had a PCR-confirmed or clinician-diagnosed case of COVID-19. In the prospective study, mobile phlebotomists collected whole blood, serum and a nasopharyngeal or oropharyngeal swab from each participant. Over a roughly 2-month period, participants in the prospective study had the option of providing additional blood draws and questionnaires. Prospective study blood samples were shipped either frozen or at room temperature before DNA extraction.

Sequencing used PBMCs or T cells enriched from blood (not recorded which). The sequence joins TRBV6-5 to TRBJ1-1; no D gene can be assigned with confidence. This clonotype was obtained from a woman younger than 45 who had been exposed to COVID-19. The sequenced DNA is TGTGCCAGCAGTTACTCCTGGGCTTTTGGGACTGAAGCTTTCTTT. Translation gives CASSYSWAFGTEAFF.